The 14 T cell receptor beta chains given below trace back to one sample, sequenced in a study of cytomegalovirus exposure and HLA in healthy donors. The primer mix had 60 Vbeta and 13 Jbeta primers. Data came from immunoSEQ multiplex PCR; TCRdb stores just in-frame clones and leaves some out. The sample records about 130,000 clones, approximately 82% being singletons. What was sequenced was PBMCs. Source of these receptors: a woman under 30 in good health and CMV-seropositive.

The chain's CDR3 is CASSLSGPSGTQYF. DNA for the CDR3: TGTGCCAGCAGCCTCTCCGGTCCCTCGGGTACGCAGTATTTT. The V and J genes are TRBV7-3 and TRBJ2-3, with D uncertain. The CDR3 has 14 amino acids. Trimming removed 5 bases at V and 8 bases at J, with 17 bases between. Germline V gives CDR1 SGHTA, CDR2 FQGTGA.

The chain carries TRBV9 and TRBJ2-5, with 9 bases that match TRBD2. In germline, CDR1 is SGDLS, CDR2 YYNGEE. The CDR3 has 17 amino acids. Trimming cost V 4 bases and J 5 bases; bases outside gene matches: 15. The DNA of the CDR3 is TGTGCCAGCAGCCCCTCCGGTGCGGCGGGGGGGCGGGAGACCCAGTACTTC. This gives the protein CASSPSGAAGGRETQYF.

This chain links TRBV27 with TRBJ2-5, with a weak D call TRBD2 (5 bases). Germline V gene sequence: CDR1 MNHEY, CDR2 SMNVEV (reference sequence). The CDR3 totals 15 residues. V lost 0 bases to trimming and J lost 5 bases, with 13 bases between them. In nucleotides, the CDR3 is TGTGCCAGCAGTTTATCTGGGCTAGCTGTGGAGACCCAGTACTTC. This gives the protein CASSLSGLAVETQYF.

This chain connects TRBV2 to TRBJ1-6; 10 nucleotides agree with TRBD1. There are 16 residues in the CDR3. V lost 6 bases, J lost 6 bases, and 8 bases stayed unmatched. Germline CDR1 and CDR2: SNHLY and FYNNEI. The CDR3 DNA reads as TGTGCCAGCAGATTAGGGACAGGGGACGGTAATTCACCCCTCCACTTT. It yields the protein CASRLGTGDGNSPLHF.

The chain has TRBV7-9 and TRBJ1-1; 9 bases line up with TRBD1. V was pared by 3 bases and J by 5 bases, with 7 bases of the junction left unmatched. Germline CDR1 and CDR2: SEHNR and FQNEAQ (reference sequence). The CDR3 runs 15 residues. The CDR3 DNA reads as TGTGCCAGCAGCTTTCTGGGACAGGGAGGTACTGAAGCTTTCTTT. This sequence encodes CASSFLGQGGTEAFF.

The chain joins TRBV29-1 to TRBJ2-1, with a possible D match to TRBD1 (5 bases). CDR1 and CDR2 from the germline V gene are SQVTM and ANQGSEA. The CDR3 is 14 residues long. Trimming removed 7 bases from V and 0 bases from J, with 13 bases in between. CDR3: CSGRRRGSYNEQFF. CDR3 nucleotide sequence: TGCAGCGGCCGTCGTAGGGGCTCCTACAATGAGCAGTTCTTC.

The chain couples TRBV5-1 to TRBJ1-6; 8 nucleotides match TRBD1. The germline V gene encodes CDR1 SGHRS and CDR2 YFSETQ. This CDR3 region has 16 residues. The trim removed 0 bases at V and 6 bases at J, leaving 5 bases unmatched. CDR3 in DNA: TGCGCCAGCAGCTTGGGATCCGGACAGGGTAATTCACCCCTCCACTTT. This codes for CASSLGSGQGNSPLHF.

The chain employs TRBV7-9 and TRBJ2-7; TRBD2 is a possible D gene (6 bases). There are 14 residues in the CDR3. Trimming pared 1 base from V and 5 bases from J, leaving 12 bases between. The V gene's germline CDR1 is SEHNR and CDR2 FQNEAQ (reference sequence). The CDR3 DNA reads as TGTGCCAGCAGCTTAGAAGGAGGGGCAAACGAGCAGTACTTC. It is translated as CASSLEGGANEQYF.

The chain is built from TRBV19 and TRBJ1-5; 7 bases fit TRBD1. V lost 8 bases to trimming and J lost 5 bases; unmatched junction nucleotides: 6. The CDR3 is 13 amino acids. CDR1 and CDR2 from the germline V gene are LNHDA and SQIVND (reference sequence). This CDR3 reads CASRRDRDQPQHF. The CDR3 DNA reads TGTGCCAGTCGGCGGGACAGAGATCAGCCCCAGCATTTT. The full variable domain, with the rest looked up from reference TRBV19 and TRBJ1-5, is DGGITQSPKYLFRKEGQNVTLSCEQNLNHDAMYWYRQDPGQGLRLIYYSQIVNDFQKGDIAEGYSVSREKKESFPLTVTSAQKNPTAFYLCASRRDRDQPQHFGDGTRLSIL.

CDR3 in DNA: TGTGCCAGCAGCTTAAGGATTAGCGGGGGGTACCAAGAGACCCAGTACTTC. Translating it yields CASSLRISGGYQETQYF. This rearrangement joins TRBV11-2 to TRBJ2-5, with TRBD2 matching over 10 bases. Germline V CDR1 and CDR2: SGHAT, FQNNGV. The CDR3 covers 17 residues. Trimming at V came to 2 bases and at J to 0 bases, leaving 6 bases not matched to a gene. The variable domain in full, with the rest retrieved from reference TRBV11-2 and TRBJ2-5, is EAGVAQSPRYKIIEKRQSVAFWCNPISGHATLYWYQQILGQGPKLLIQFQNNGVVDDSQLPKDRFSAERLKGVDSTLKIQPAKLEDSAVYLCASSLRISGGYQETQYFGPGTRLLVL.

This chain connects TRBV2 to TRBJ2-1, with a tentative D call TRBD1 (5 bases). Trimming shortened V by 3 bases and J by 1 base, and 10 bases separated the two germline ends. The CDR3 consists of 15 residues. Germline V CDR1 and CDR2: SNHLY, FYNNEI. This CDR3 is CASSDYRHSYNEQFF. The CDR3 coding sequence is TGTGCCAGCAGTGATTACAGGCATTCCTACAATGAGCAGTTCTTC.

V is TRBV5-1 and J is TRBJ2-2; perhaps TRBD1 as D (5 bases). The CDR3 contains 17 residues. Trimming cost V 4 bases and J 5 bases, with 21 bases left between them. CDR1 is SGHRS and CDR2 is YFSETQ in the germline V gene. CDR3 residues: CASSLLPRVSATGELFF. CDR3 DNA: TGCGCCAGCAGCCTCCTCCCCAGGGTCTCGGCTACCGGGGAGCTGTTTTTT.

This chain connects TRBV6-1 to TRBJ2-4; TRBD1 might be the D (5 bases). Germline lookup yields CDR1 MNHNS and CDR2 SASEGT. The CDR3 length is 13 residues. Trimming took 10 bases from V and 0 from J, leaving 10 bases between them. The CDR3 protein is CATSTVAKNIQYF. The CDR3 DNA reads TGTGCCACCTCGACAGTAGCCAAAAACATTCAGTACTTC.

The chain couples TRBV7-9 to TRBJ2-7; possibly TRBD1 for D (6 bases). CDR3 length: 17 amino acids. V was clipped by 1 base and J by 0 bases, with 16 bases between them. Germline V gives CDR1 SEHNR, CDR2 FQNEAQ (reference sequence). The CDR3 nucleotides are TGTGCCAGCAGCTTAGAGCCTCAGGGGCCCCGCTCCTACGAGCAGTACTTC. Amino acid sequence: CASSLEPQGPRSYEQYF.